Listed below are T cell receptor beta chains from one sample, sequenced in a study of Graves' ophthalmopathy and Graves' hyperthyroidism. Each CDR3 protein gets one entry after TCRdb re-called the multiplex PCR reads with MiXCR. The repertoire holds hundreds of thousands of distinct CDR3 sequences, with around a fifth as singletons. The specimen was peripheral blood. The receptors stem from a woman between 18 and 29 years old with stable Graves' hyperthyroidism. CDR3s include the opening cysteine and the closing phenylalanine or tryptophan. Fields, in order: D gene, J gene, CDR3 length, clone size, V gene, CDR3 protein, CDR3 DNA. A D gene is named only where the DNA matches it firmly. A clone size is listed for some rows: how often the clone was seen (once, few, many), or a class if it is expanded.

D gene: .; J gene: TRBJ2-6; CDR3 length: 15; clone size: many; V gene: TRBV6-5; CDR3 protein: CASSYSKRVVNVLTF; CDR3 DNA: TGTGCCAGCAGTTACTCGAAAAGGGTGGTCAACGTCCTGACTTTC
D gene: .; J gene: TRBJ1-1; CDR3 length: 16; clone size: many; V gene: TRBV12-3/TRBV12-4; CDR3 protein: CASSYRQTTMNTEAFF; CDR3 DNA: TGTGCCAGCAGCTACCGACAGACCACCATGAACACTGAAGCTTTCTTT
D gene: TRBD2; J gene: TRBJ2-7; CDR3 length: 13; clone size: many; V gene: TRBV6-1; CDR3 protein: CASSDAGVGEQYF; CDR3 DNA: TGTGCCAGCAGTGATGCGGGAGTGGGCGAGCAGTACTTC
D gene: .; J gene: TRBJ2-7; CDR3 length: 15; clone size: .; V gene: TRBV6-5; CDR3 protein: CASSYSWRGPWEQYF; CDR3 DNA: TGTGCCAGCAGTTACTCCTGGAGGGGACCATGGGAGCAGTACTTC
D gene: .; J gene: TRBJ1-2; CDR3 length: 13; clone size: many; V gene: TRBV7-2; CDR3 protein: CASRSTGYYGYTF; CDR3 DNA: TGTGCCAGCAGATCGACAGGCTACTATGGCTACACCTTC
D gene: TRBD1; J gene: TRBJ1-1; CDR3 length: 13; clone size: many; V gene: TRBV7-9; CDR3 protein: CATQGGMNTEAFF; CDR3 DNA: TGTGCCACCCAGGGGGGGATGAACACTGAAGCTTTCTTT
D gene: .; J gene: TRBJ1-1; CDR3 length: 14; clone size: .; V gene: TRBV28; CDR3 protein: CASTPLRTLLEAFF; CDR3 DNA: TGTGCCAGCACACCCCTCAGAACCCTGCTTGAAGCTTTCTTT
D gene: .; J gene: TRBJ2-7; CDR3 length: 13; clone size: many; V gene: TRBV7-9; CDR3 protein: CASSPSGPGEQYF; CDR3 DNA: TGTGCCAGCAGCCCTAGTGGACCGGGTGAGCAGTACTTC
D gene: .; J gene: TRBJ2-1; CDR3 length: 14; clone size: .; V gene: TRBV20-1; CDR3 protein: CSARKGMGYNEQFF; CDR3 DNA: TGCAGTGCTAGGAAGGGCATGGGATACAATGAGCAGTTCTTC
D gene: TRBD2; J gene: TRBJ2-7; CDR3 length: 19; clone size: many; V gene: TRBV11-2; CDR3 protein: CASSLREAGEAPGDYEQYF; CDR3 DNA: TGTGCCAGCAGCTTACGAGAAGCGGGGGAAGCCCCAGGGGACTACGAGCAGTACTTC
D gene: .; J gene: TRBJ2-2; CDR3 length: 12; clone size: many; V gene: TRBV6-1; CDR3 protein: CASDAGTGELFF; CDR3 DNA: TGTGCCAGCGACGCAGGGACCGGGGAGCTGTTTTTT